Only a few counts were recorded for the clone carrying this T cell receptor (beta chain). The antigen is not known. MiXCR, applied by TCRdb to the RT-PCR reads, yields one record per CDR3 protein. The sample contains over 400,000 distinct CDR3 sequences, 10% to 11% of which appear only once. This sample is part of a study of response to subunit inactivated influenza vaccine. Study results and caveats: Authors suggested few new T cells are recruited by each seasonal influenza vaccination.

The source is a man aged 50-60 years who received an inactivated influenza vaccine. This material consisted of PBMCs from blood, taken about 40 days after vaccination.

CDR3 nucleotide sequence: TGTGCCAGCAGCTCAGCCGGGACAGCAAGCGGGGAGCAGTACTTC. Translating gives CASSSAGTASGEQYF. The V call is TRBV11-2, the J call TRBJ2-7, with D maybe TRBD1 (7 bases). The CDR3 extends over 15 amino acids. V lost 4 bases, J lost 7 bases, and 20 bases lay in between. Per the germline V gene, CDR1 is SGHAT and CDR2 is FQNNGV.